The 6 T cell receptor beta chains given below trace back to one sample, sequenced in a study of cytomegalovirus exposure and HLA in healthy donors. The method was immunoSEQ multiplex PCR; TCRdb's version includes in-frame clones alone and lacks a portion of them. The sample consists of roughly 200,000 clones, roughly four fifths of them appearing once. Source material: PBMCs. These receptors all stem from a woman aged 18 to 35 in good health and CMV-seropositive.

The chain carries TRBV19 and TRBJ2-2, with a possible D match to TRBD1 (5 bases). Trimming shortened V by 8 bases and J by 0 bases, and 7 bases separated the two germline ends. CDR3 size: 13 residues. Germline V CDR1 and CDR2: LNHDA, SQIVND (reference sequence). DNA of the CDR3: TGTGCCAGTGGACACACGAACACCGGGGAGCTGTTTTTT. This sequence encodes CASGHTNTGELFF.

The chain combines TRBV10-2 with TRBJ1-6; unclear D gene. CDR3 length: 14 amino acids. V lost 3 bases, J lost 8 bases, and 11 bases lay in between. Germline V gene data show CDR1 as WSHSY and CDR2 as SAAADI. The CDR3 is CASSEPGNDSPLHF. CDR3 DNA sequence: TGCGCCAGCAGTGAACCCGGGAATGATTCACCCCTCCACTTT.

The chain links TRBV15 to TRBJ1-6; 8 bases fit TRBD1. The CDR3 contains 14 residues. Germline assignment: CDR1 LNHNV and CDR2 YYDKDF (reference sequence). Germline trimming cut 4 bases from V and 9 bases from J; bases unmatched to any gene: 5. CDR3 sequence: CATSIETGASPLHF. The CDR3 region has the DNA TGTGCCACCAGCATCGAGACAGGGGCTTCACCCCTCCACTTT.

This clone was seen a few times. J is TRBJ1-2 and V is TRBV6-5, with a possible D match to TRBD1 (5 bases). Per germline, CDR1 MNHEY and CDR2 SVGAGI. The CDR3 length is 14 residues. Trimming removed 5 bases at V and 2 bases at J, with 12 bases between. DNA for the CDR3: TGTGCCAGCAGTCCCACCGACAGAAACTATGGCTACACCTTC. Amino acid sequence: CASSPTDRNYGYTF.

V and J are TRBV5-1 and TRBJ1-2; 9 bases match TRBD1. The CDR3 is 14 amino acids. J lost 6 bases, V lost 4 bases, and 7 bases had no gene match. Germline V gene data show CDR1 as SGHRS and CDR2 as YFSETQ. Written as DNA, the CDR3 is TGCGCCAGCAGCCAGGAGACAGGGGGAGATGGCTACACCTTC. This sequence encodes CASSQETGGDGYTF.

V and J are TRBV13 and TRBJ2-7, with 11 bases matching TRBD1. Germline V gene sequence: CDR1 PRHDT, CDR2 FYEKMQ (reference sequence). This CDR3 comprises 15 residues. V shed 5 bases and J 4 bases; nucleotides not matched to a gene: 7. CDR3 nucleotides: TGTGCCAGCAGCACCCGGGACAGGGGGGGGTACGAGCAGTACTTC. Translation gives CASSTRDRGGYEQYF.